This entry is about one TCR beta chain. Its target is unknown. V was clipped by 6 bases and J by 2 bases, with 8 bases between them. Germline loops: CDR1 MNHNS, CDR2 SASEGT. The CDR3 runs to 13 residues. The source of the sample is a study of vaccination and CD4 T cells after COVID-19. Background on the study: Control wells got either CEFX epitopes, HIV-1 Nef peptides, or no peptide at all.

Scientists ran DNA taken from cultured CD4+ T cells through the Oncomine TCR Beta short-read assay for sequencing. From CD4+ T cells that had been cultured, genomic DNA was extracted. Each CDR3 protein gets one entry after TCRdb re-called the PCR reads with MiXCR. The table has 9,000 to 10,000 distinct CDR3 sequences, 34% seen once. Sample treatment: approximately 10-day PBMC culture with coronavirus spike peptide pools or control peptides (ViraFEST assay). During the years 2011-2018, before the COVID-19 pandemic, the unexposed donor's CD4+ T cells were collected. The source is a human donor in good health. The sample taken for sequencing was CD4+ T cells from blood, cultured in vitro. The J gene is TRBJ1-3, the V gene TRBV6-1; D may be TRBD1 (5 bases). The CDR3 DNA follows: TGTGCCAGCAGAATCAGGGCTGGAAACACCATATATTTT. Translation: CASRIRAGNTIYF.